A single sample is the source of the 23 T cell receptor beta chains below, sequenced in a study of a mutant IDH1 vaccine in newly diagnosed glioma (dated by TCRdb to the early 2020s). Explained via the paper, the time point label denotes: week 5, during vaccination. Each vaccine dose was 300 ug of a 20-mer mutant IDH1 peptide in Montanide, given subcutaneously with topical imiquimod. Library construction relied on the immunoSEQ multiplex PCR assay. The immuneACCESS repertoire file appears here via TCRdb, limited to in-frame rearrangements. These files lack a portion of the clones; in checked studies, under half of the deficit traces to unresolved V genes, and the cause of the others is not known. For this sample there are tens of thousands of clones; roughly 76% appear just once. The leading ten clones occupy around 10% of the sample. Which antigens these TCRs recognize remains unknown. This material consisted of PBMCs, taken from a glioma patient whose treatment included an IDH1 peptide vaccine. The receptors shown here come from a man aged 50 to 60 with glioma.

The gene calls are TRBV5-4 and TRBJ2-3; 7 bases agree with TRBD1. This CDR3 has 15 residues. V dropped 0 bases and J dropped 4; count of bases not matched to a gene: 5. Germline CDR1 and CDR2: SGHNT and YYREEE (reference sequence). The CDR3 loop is CASSLADQGADTQYF. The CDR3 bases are TGTGCCAGCAGCTTGGCGGACCAGGGGGCAGATACGCAGTATTTT. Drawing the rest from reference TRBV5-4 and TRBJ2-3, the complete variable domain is ETGVTQSPTHLIKTRGQQVTLRCSSQSGHNTVSWYQQALGQGPQFIFQYYREEENGRGNFPPRFSGLQFPNYSSELNVNALELDDSALYLCASSLADQGADTQYFGPGTRLTVL.

CDR3 sequence (DNA): TGTGCCAGCACCCGAGGGACAGGTTTGCAGTACTTC. Translated: CASTRGTGLQYF. V is TRBV6-1 and J is TRBJ2-4, with 8 bases identical to TRBD1. Germline CDR1 MNHNS, CDR2 SASEGT. V was clipped by 7 bases and J by 13 bases; unmatched bases: 9. CDR3 size: 12 residues.

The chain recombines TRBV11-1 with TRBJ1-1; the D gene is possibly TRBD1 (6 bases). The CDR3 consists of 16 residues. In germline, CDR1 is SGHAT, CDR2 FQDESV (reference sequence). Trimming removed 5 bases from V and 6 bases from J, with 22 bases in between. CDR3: CASSDTGVGRGAEAFF. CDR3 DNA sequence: TGTGCCAGCAGCGATACTGGGGTCGGCAGGGGTGCTGAAGCTTTCTTT.

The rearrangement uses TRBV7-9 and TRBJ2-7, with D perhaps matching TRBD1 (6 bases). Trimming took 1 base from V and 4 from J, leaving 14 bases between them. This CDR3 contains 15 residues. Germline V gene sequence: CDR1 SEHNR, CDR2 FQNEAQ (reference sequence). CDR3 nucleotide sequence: TGTGCCAGCAGCTTAGGGGGGCTACAAATTTACGAGCAGTACTTC. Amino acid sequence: CASSLGGLQIYEQYF.

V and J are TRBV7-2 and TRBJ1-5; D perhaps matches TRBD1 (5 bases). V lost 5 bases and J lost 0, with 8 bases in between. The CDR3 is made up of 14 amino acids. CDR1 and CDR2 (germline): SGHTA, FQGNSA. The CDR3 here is CASSPGLSNQPQHF. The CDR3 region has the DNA TGTGCCAGCAGCCCGGGACTTAGCAATCAGCCCCAGCATTTT.

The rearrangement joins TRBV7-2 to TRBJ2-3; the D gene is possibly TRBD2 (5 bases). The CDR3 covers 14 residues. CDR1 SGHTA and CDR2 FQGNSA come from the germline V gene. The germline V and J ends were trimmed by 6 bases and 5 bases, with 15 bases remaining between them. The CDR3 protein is CASSSSLGGDTQYF. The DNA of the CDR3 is TGTGCCAGCAGTAGTAGCCTAGGAGGAGATACGCAGTATTTT.

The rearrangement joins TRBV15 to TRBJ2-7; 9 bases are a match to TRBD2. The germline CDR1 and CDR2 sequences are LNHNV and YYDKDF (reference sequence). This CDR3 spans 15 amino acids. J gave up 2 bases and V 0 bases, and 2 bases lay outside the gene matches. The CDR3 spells CATSRETSGTYEQYF. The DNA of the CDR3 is TGTGCCACCAGCAGAGAGACTAGCGGAACCTACGAGCAGTACTTC.

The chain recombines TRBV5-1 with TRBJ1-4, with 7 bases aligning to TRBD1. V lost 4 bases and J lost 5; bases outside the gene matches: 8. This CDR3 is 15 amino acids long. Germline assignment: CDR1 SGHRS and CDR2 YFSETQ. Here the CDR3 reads CASSPQGGANEKLFF. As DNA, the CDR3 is TGCGCCAGCAGCCCGCAGGGGGGGGCAAATGAAAAACTGTTTTTT.

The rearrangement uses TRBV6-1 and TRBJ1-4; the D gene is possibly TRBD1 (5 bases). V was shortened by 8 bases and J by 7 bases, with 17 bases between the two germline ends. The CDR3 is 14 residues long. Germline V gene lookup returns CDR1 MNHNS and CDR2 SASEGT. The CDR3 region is CASSTPGPSEKLFF. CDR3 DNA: TGTGCCAGCTCAACCCCGGGACCTAGTGAAAAACTGTTTTTT.

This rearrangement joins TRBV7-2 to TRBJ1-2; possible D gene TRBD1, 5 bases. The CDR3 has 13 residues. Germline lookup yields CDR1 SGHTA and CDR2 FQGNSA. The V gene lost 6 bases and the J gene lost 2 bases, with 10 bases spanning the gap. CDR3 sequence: CASSPDSNYGYTF. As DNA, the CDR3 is TGTGCCAGCAGTCCAGACAGCAACTATGGCTACACCTTC.

The CDR3 is CASSPRGGTDTQYF. The CDR3 nucleotides are TGTGCCAGCAGCCCCAGGGGAGGGACAGATACGCAGTATTTT. The chain has TRBV7-9 and TRBJ2-3; TRBD2 is a possible D gene (7 bases). Germline CDR1 reads SEHNR; CDR2 reads FQNEAQ (reference sequence). Deletions cut 5 bases from V and 3 bases from J, with 12 bases between. The CDR3 covers 14 residues.

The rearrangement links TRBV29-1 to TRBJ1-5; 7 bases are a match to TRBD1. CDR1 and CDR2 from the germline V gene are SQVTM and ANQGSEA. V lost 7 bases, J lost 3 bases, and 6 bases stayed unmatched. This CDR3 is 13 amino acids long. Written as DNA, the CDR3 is TGCAGCGCCGCGGGACAGAACAATCAGCCCCAGCATTTT. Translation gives CSAAGQNNQPQHF.

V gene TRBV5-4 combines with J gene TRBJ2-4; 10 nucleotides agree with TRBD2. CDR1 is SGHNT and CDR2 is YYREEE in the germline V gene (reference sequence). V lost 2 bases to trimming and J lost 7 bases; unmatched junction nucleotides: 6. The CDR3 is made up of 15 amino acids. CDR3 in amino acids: CASSLGGLARNIQYF. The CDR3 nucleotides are TGTGCCAGCAGCTTAGGGGGACTAGCGAGGAACATTCAGTACTTC. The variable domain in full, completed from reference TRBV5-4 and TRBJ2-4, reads ETGVTQSPTHLIKTRGQQVTLRCSSQSGHNTVSWYQQALGQGPQFIFQYYREEENGRGNFPPRFSGLQFPNYSSELNVNALELDDSALYLCASSLGGLARNIQYFGAGTRLSVL.

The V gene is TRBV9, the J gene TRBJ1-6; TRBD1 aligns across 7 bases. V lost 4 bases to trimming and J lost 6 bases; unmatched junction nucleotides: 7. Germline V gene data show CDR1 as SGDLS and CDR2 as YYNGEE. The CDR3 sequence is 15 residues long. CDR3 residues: CASSPYTGVNSPLHF. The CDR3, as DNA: TGTGCCAGCAGCCCCTATACAGGGGTTAATTCACCCCTCCACTTT.

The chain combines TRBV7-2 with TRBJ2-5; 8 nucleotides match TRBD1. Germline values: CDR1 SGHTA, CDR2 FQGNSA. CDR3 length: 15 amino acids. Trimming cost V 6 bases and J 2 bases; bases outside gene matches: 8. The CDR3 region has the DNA TGTGCCAGCAGACGGGACAGGTTAAGACAAGAGACCCAGTACTTC. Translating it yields CASRRDRLRQETQYF.

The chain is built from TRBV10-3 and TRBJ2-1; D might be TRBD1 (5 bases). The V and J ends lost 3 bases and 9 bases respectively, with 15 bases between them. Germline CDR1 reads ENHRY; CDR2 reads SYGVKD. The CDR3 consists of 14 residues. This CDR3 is CAISDSPRVGEQFF. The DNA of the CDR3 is TGTGCCATCAGTGATTCCCCCAGGGTCGGTGAGCAGTTCTTC.

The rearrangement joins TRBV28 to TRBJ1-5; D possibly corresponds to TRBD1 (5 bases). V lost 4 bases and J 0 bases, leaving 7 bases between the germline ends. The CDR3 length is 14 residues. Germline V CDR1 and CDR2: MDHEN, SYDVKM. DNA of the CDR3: TGTGCCAGCAGTTACGACAGTAGCAATCAGCCCCAGCATTTT. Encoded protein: CASSYDSSNQPQHF. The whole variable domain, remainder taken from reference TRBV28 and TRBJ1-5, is DVKVTQSSRYLVKRTGEKVFLECVQDMDHENMFWYRQDPGLGLRLIYFSYDVKMKEKGDIPEGYSVSREKKERFSLILESASTNQTSMYLCASSYDSSNQPQHFGDGTRLSIL.

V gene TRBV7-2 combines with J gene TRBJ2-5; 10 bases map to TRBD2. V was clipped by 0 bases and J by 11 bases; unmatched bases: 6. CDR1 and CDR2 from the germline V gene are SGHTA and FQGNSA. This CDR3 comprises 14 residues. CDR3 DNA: TGTGCCAGCAGCTTAGCCGCTAGCGGGGGCAATCAGTACTTC. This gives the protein CASSLAASGGNQYF. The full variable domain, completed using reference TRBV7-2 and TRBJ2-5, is GAGVSQSPSNKVTEKGKDVELRCDPISGHTALYWYRQSLGQGLEFLIYFQGNSAPDKSGLPSDRFSAERTGGSVSTLTIQRTQQEDSAVYLCASSLAASGGNQYFGPGTRLLVL.

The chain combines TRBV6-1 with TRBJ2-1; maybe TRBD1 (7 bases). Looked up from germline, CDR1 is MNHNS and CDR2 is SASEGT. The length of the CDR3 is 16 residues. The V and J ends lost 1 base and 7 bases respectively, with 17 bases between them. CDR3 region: CASSEEEGARNNEQFF. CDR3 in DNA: TGTGCCAGCAGTGAAGAGGAGGGGGCTAGGAATAATGAGCAGTTCTTC.

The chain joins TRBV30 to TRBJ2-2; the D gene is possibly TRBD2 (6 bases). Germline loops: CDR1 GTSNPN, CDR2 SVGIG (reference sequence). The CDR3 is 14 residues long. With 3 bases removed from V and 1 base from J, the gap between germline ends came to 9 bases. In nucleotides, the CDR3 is TGTGCCTGGAGCCCCGGGGGGAACACCGGGGAGCTGTTTTTT. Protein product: CAWSPGGNTGELFF.

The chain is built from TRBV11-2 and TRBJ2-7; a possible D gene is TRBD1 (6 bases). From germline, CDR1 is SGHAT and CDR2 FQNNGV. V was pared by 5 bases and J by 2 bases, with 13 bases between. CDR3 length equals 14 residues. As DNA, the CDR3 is TGTGCCAGCAGCCCGGGGACACAACCCTACGAGCAGTACTTC. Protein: CASSPGTQPYEQYF.

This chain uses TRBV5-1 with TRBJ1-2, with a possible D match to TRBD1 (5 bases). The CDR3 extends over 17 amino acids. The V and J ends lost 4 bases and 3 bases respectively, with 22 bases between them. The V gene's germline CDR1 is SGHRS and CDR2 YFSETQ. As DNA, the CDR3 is TGCGCCAGCAGCCCTCAGTCCGGGACCGGTTTCGACTATGGCTACACCTTC. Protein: CASSPQSGTGFDYGYTF.

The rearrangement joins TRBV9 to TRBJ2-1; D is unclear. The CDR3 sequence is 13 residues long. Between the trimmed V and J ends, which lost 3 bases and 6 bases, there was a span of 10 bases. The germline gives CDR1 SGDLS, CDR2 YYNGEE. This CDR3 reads CASSDAWANEQFF. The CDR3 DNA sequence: TGTGCCAGCAGCGATGCCTGGGCCAATGAGCAGTTCTTC.